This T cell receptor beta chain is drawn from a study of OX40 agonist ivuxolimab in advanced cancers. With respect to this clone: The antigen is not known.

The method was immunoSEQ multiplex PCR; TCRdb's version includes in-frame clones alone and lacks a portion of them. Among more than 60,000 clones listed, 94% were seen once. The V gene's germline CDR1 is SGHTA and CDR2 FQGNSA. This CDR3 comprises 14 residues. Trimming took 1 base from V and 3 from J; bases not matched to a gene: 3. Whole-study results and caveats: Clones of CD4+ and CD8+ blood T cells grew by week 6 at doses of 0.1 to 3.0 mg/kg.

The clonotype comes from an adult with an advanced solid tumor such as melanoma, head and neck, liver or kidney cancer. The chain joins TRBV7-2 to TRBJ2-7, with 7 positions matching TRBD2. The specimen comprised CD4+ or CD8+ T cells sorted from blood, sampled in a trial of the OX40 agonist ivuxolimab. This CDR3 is CASSLGTRGYEQYF. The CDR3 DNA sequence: TGTGCCAGCAGCTTAGGGACTAGAGGCTACGAGCAGTACTTC.